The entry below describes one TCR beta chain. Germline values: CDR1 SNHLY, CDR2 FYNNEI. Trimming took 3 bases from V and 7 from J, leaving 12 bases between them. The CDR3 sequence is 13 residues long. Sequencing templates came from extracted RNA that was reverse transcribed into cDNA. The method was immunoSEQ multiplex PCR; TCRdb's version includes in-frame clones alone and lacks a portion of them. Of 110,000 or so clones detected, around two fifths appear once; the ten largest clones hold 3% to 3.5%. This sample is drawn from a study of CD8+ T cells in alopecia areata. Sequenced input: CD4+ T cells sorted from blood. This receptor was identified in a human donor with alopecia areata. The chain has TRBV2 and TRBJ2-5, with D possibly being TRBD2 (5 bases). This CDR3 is CASSEISGGTQYF. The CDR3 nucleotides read TGTGCCAGCAGTGAGATCTCAGGAGGGACCCAGTACTTC.